This TCR beta chain emerged from a study of blood T cell repertoires in COVID-19. TCRdb's copy holds only in-frame clones and misses some; the assay was immunoSEQ multiplex PCR. The data show under 150,000 clones, around 84% seen once. The germline V gene encodes CDR1 SGHRS and CDR2 YFSETQ. The V and J ends lost 0 bases and 5 bases, in that order; junction bases with no gene match: 9. The CDR3 is made up of 17 amino acids. This chain joins TRBV5-1 and TRBJ2-7; 12 bases map to TRBD2. Sequences were obtained from PBMCs or T cells enriched from blood (not recorded which). The TCR comes from a woman aged 45-59 years who had been exposed to COVID-19. The CDR3, as DNA: TGCGCCAGCAGCTTGGCCGTCCGACTAGCGGGAGTGAACGAGCAGTACTTC. Residues: CASSLAVRLAGVNEQYF.